This T cell receptor (beta chain) was retrieved from a study of T cell responses to AZD1222 COVID-19 vaccine. Study-wide results and limits: A mostly white British donor set with more females was recruited, and clonal diversity was possibly underestimated. Following two doses of AZD1222, Spike-specific TCR breadth and depth rose. Baseline seropositivity characterized only a handful of AZD1222 recipients.

Trimming at V came to 3 bases and at J to 7 bases, leaving 6 bases not matched to a gene. The CDR3 covers 14 residues. CDR1 SGHDT and CDR2 YYEEEE come from the germline V gene. About this clone: What it binds is not known.

Assay used: immunoSEQ multiplex PCR; TCRdb lists only in-frame clones, some missing. The sample has approximately 180,000 clones, around nine tenths seen once. This sequence originates from an adult in good health. The chain recombines TRBV5-6 with TRBJ1-5, with 8 bases lining up with TRBD1. Here the sequenced sample was peripheral blood, taken on day 0 of AZD1222 vaccination. The CDR3 DNA follows: TGTGCCAGCAGCTATGGACAGGGTGGCCAGCCCCAGCATTTT. Its protein product is CASSYGQGGQPQHF.